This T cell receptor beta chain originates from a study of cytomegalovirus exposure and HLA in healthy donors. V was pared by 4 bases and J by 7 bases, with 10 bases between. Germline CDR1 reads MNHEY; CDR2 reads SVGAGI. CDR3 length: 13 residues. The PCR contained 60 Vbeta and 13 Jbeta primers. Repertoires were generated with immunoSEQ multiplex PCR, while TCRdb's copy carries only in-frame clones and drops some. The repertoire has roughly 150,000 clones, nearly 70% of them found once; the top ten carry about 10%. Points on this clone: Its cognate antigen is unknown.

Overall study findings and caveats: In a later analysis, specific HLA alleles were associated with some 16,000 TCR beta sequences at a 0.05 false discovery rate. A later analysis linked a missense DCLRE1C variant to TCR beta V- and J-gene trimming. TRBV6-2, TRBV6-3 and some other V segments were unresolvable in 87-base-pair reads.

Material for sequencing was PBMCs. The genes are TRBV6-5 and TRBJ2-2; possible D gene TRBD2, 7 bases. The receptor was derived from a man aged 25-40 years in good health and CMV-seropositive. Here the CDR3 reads CASSWGGVGELFF. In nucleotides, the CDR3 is TGTGCCAGCAGTTGGGGGGGCGTCGGGGAGCTGTTTTTT.